This T cell receptor beta chain derives from a study of tumor-infiltrating lymphocytes in oesophageal squamous cell carcinoma (dated by TCRdb to 2016 to 2017). The CDR3, cysteine through phenylalanine, is 15 amino acids long. The retained sequence is limited to the CDR3, 45 bases, with the frame set at the first base. V is reduced by 1 base and J by 3 bases, leaving a spacing of 10 bases between them. Via the germline V gene, CDR1 is LGHNA and CDR2 YSLEER. Preparation of the library involved PCR. TCRdb records Illumina HiSeq 2000 as the sequencer. Clones were called with MiXCR by TCRdb after fastp trimmed the public reads at Q25, and only in-frame beta chains were retained. CDR3 protein duplicates are merged, each entry listing the most common genes and DNA. A total of 15,000 to 20,000 distinct CDR3 sequences appear in this sample, roughly 50% of them only once. About 44% of the sample comes from the top ten.

For this clonotype: Its antigen is not yet known. Per-nucleotide qualities are absent, and no much larger clonotype sits a single base away.

The chain is made from TRBV4-3 and TRBJ2-1; D gene: possibly TRBD1, on 6 matching bases. Sample: normal esophageal tissue next to the tumor. This receptor was identified in a female donor with esophageal squamous cell carcinoma. The CDR3 sequence is CASSQAGGGYNEQFF. The nucleotide sequence is given as TGCGCCAGCAGCCAAGCTGGGGGCGGCTACAATGAGCAGTTCTTC.